The sample holds many counts of the clone carrying this T cell receptor (beta chain). The sample originates from a study of T cells in Graves' hyperthyroidism and ophthalmopathy. What was amplified from RNA transcripts were TCR beta CDR3 regions. The primer set for the first-round RT-PCR of the TCR CDR3 was HTBI. TCRdb passed the multiplex PCR reads through MiXCR, listing each CDR3 protein once. This table has some 210,000 distinct CDR3 sequences, roughly 15% appearing once. Every diagnosis used clinical symptoms, serum thyroxine and TRAb, thyroid ultrasound and orbital computed tomography. This CDR3 is 16 amino acids long. The junction had 6 bases not matched to a gene; V was cut back by 4 bases and J by 4 bases. Per the germline V gene, CDR1 is SGHTA and CDR2 is FQGNSA.

V usage is TRBV7-2 and J usage is TRBJ2-3; 12 bases are a match to TRBD2. The sequence was collected from a man aged 50 to 59 with Graves' hyperthyroidism. The sequenced sample was blood. The DNA of the CDR3 is TGTGCCAGCAGCTCTACTAGCGGGAGGATCCCAGATACGCAGTATTTT. Translation gives CASSSTSGRIPDTQYF.